These 21 T cell receptor beta chains originate from one sample sequenced in a study of T cell responses to AZD1222 COVID-19 vaccine. Repertoires were generated with immunoSEQ multiplex PCR, while TCRdb's copy carries only in-frame clones and drops some. The sample has some 99,000 clones, approximately 91% seen once. Sequencing was performed on peripheral blood, taken 28 days after the second AZD1222 dose. The receptors derive from an adult who received the AZD1222 COVID-19 vaccine.

The chain joins TRBV6-4 to TRBJ2-7; D is perhaps TRBD1 or TRBD2 (6 bases each). The CDR3 is 13 amino acids. Germline V gives CDR1 MRHNA, CDR2 SNTAGT. Trimming removed 5 bases from V and 4 bases from J, with 12 bases in between. The CDR3 DNA sequence: TGTGCCAGCAGTTATGAAGGGGGGTACGAGCAGTACTTC. Amino acids: CASSYEGGYEQYF.

The chain employs TRBV27 and TRBJ2-4; D might be TRBD2 (7 bases). The length of the CDR3 is 14 residues. Germline V CDR1 and CDR2: MNHEY, SMNVEV (reference sequence). V was shortened by 2 bases and J by 6 bases, with 11 bases between the two germline ends. The CDR3 protein is CASSLRGGRNIQYF. CDR3 DNA sequence: TGTGCCAGCAGTTTAAGGGGGGGGCGAAACATTCAGTACTTC.

The genes are TRBV3-1 (or the pseudogene TRBV3-2) and TRBJ1-4; no firm D call. V gave up 4 bases and J gave up 2 bases, with 8 bases separating them. Germline values: CDR1 LGHDT, CDR2 YNNKEL (reference sequence). The CDR3 covers 14 residues. CDR3 DNA: TGTGCCAGCAGCCTTTTTGCTACTAATGAAAAACTGTTTTTT. This translates into CASSLFATNEKLFF.

The V and J genes are TRBV9 and TRBJ1-4; D uncertain. Germline lookup yields CDR1 SGDLS and CDR2 YYNGEE. Trimming took 3 bases from V and 0 from J, leaving 6 bases between them. This CDR3 comprises 14 residues. The CDR3 is CASSEGTTNEKLFF. The CDR3 DNA sequence: TGTGCCAGCAGCGAAGGAACAACTAATGAAAAACTGTTTTTT.

This clone showed up just a few times. This chain links TRBV9 with TRBJ1-6; D remains ambiguous. The CDR3 spans 14 residues. In germline, CDR1 is SGDLS, CDR2 YYNGEE. The V and J ends lost 3 bases and 4 bases respectively, with 8 bases between them. CDR3 nucleotide sequence: TGTGCCAGCAGCGAGACCAGTTATAATTCACCCCTCCACTTT. This gives the protein CASSETSYNSPLHF.

The V call is TRBV6-5, the J call TRBJ1-3, with 7 bases matching TRBD1. This CDR3 comprises 14 residues. V lost 5 bases to trimming and J lost 5 bases; unmatched junction nucleotides: 6. From germline, CDR1 is MNHEY and CDR2 SVGAGI. CDR3 DNA: TGTGCCAGCAGTCCAAGACAGGGTCGAAACACCATATATTTT. Its protein is CASSPRQGRNTIYF.

This clone was found once. The rearrangement joins TRBV19 to TRBJ1-5; 12 nucleotides agree with TRBD1. The V gene's germline CDR1 is LNHDA and CDR2 SQIVND (reference sequence). The CDR3 totals 13 residues. With 5 bases clipped from V and 7 bases from J, the junction kept 0 bases outside the gene matches. This CDR3 reads CASSGTGGQPQHF. CDR3 coding DNA: TGTGCCAGTAGTGGGACAGGGGGCCAGCCCCAGCATTTT.

The CDR3 coding sequence is TGTGCCACCAGTGACCCCGACAGGGAGCAGTTCTTC. This codes for CATSDPDREQFF. The V call is TRBV24-1, the J call TRBJ2-1; D perhaps matches TRBD1 (6 bases). CDR1 and CDR2 (germline): KGHDR, SFDVKD. The CDR3 is made up of 12 amino acids. Trimming took off 4 bases at V and 10 bases at J, with 10 bases between the two ends.

This chain connects TRBV7-2 to TRBJ1-2, with D unclear. The CDR3 runs 15 residues. Germline V gene data show CDR1 as SGHTA and CDR2 as FQGNSA. V lost 1 base, J lost 6 bases, and 15 bases lay in between. The CDR3 bases are TGTGCCAGCAGCTTAGGGGCCTTTTGGTCGGATGGCTACACCTTC. This gives the protein CASSLGAFWSDGYTF.

V and J are TRBV5-4 and TRBJ2-1; a possible D gene is TRBD2 (6 bases). The germline V gene has CDR1 SGHNT and CDR2 YYREEE (reference sequence). Deletions cut 1 base from V and 8 bases from J, with 10 bases between. The length of the CDR3 is 13 residues. As DNA, the CDR3 is TGTGCCAGCAGCTTGTGGGAGGCGGATGAGCAGTTCTTC. It yields the protein CASSLWEADEQFF.

The CDR3 reads CASSRSGSTGELFF. As DNA, the CDR3 is TGTGCCAGCAGCCGTAGCGGGAGCACCGGGGAGCTGTTTTTT. The chain uses TRBV11-2 and TRBJ2-2, with 9 positions matching TRBD2. Germline V gives CDR1 SGHAT, CDR2 FQNNGV. This CDR3 has 14 amino acids. After removal of 5 bases from V and 4 bases from J, the junction contained 2 bases not matched to a gene.

This chain uses TRBV6-5 with TRBJ1-5; D ambiguous. This CDR3 contains 14 residues. Germline V gene data show CDR1 as MNHEY and CDR2 as SVGAGI. Trimming cost V 0 bases and J 5 bases, with 8 bases left between them. As DNA, the CDR3 is TGTGCCAGCAGTTACTCTCCAGACCATCAGCCCCAGCATTTT. Translation: CASSYSPDHQPQHF.

CDR3 loop: CANRERDGPDNEQFF. CDR3 in DNA: TGTGCCAATCGGGAGCGGGATGGGCCCGATAATGAGCAGTTCTTC. This sequence joins TRBV2 and TRBJ2-1, with TRBD2 matching over 7 bases. The CDR3 contains 15 residues. Germline CDR1 is SNHLY and CDR2 is FYNNEI. With 10 bases clipped from V and 7 bases from J, the junction kept 16 bases outside the gene matches.

The chain recombines TRBV25-1 with TRBJ2-2; D is ambiguous. The germline gives CDR1 MGHDK, CDR2 SYGVNS. This CDR3 is 15 amino acids long. V was shortened by 1 base and J by 5 bases, with 11 bases between the two germline ends. This CDR3 reads CASSELEHETGELFF. The CDR3 bases are TGTGCCAGCAGTGAATTGGAGCATGAGACCGGGGAGCTGTTTTTT.

This clone was observed a few times. This rearrangement joins TRBV20-1 to TRBJ1-1; maybe TRBD1 (6 bases). Per germline, CDR1 DFQATT and CDR2 SNEGSKA (reference sequence). Trimming took 5 bases from V and 5 from J, leaving 9 bases between them. The CDR3 extends over 11 amino acids. CDR3 coding DNA: TGCAGTGCTGGGAGGGGGACTGAAGCTTTCTTT. Its protein product is CSAGRGTEAFF.

The V gene is TRBV5-1, the J gene TRBJ2-3; a weak D match, TRBD2 (5 bases). Germline CDR1 and CDR2: SGHRS and YFSETQ. The CDR3 sequence is 14 residues long. V lost 2 bases to trimming and J lost 2 bases, with 9 bases between them. The CDR3 sequence is CASSFSDHTDTQYF. CDR3 nucleotides: TGCGCCAGCAGCTTTAGCGATCACACAGATACGCAGTATTTT.

The chain employs TRBV11-2 and TRBJ2-3, with 7 bases identical to TRBD2. The junction had 7 bases not matched to a gene; V was cut back by 1 base and J by 0 bases. The CDR3 sequence is 17 residues long. Germline loops: CDR1 SGHAT, CDR2 FQNNGV. This CDR3 is CASSLGLLAESTDTQYF. CDR3 coding DNA: TGTGCCAGCAGCTTAGGTCTTCTAGCGGAGAGCACAGATACGCAGTATTTT.

The CDR3 nucleotides are TGTGCCAGCAGCCCCCAAGCGGGAGACTCGTACGAGCAGTACTTC. Amino acid sequence: CASSPQAGDSYEQYF. This rearrangement joins TRBV7-7 to TRBJ2-7; TRBD2 matches at 8 bases. Germline lookup yields CDR1 SSHAT and CDR2 FNYEAQ (reference sequence). The trim removed 5 bases at V and 4 bases at J, leaving 10 bases unmatched. This CDR3 is 15 amino acids long.

In DNA, the CDR3 is TGTGCCAGCAGCCTGGACAGGAGTTCCTACAATGAGCAGTTCTTC. It encodes CASSLDRSSYNEQFF. The V call is TRBV9, the J call TRBJ2-1, with 7 bases matching TRBD1. Per the germline V gene, CDR1 is SGDLS and CDR2 is YYNGEE. V lost 4 bases and J lost 1; bases outside the gene matches: 5. The CDR3 spans 15 residues.

This clone occurred once. The rearrangement joins TRBV7-2 to TRBJ2-7; no firm D call. V shed 3 bases and J shed 2 bases, with 8 bases lying between them. This CDR3 is 13 amino acids long. Germline V CDR1 and CDR2: SGHTA, FQGNSA. As DNA, the CDR3 is TGTGCCAGCAGCTTGGAACGGGCCTACGAGCAGTACTTC. This sequence encodes CASSLERAYEQYF.

The chain employs TRBV11-3 and TRBJ2-2; 10 bases are a match to TRBD2. The V gene end was trimmed by 5 bases and the J gene end by 7 bases; junction bases not matched to a gene: 7. This CDR3 region has 15 residues. The germline V gene encodes CDR1 SGHNT and CDR2 YENEEA. The CDR3 bases are TGTGCCAGCAGCCGGGGGACTAGCGCTGGCGGGGAGCTGTTTTTT. Its protein product is CASSRGTSAGGELFF.